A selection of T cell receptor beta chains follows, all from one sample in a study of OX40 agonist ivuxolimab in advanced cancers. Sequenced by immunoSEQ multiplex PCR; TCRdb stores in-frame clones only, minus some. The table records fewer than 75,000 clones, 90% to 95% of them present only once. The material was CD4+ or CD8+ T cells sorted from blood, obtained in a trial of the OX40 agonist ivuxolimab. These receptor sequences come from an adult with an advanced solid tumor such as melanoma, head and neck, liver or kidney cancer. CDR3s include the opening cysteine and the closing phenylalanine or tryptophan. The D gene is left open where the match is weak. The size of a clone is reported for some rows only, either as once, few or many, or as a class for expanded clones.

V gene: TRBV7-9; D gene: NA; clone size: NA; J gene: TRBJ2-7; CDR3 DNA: TGTGCCAGCAGCTTAGTCCGCTCCTACGAGCAGTACTTC; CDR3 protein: CASSLVRSYEQYF
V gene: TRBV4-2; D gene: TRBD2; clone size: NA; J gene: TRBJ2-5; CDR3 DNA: TGTGCCAGCAGCCAGGCTAGCGGGAGGGCCACGAATACGAAAGAGACCCAGTACTTC; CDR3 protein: CASSQASGRATNTKETQYF
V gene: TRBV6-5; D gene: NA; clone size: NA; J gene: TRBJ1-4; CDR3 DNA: TGTGCCAGCAGTTCTCGCCCCATTGCAACTAATGAAAAACTGTTTTTT; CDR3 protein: CASSSRPIATNEKLFF
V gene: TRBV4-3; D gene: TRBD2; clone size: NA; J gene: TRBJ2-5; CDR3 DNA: TGCGCCAGCAGCCAACCGGGACTAGCGGGGGGGGCCGGGGAGACCCAGTACTTC; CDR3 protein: CASSQPGLAGGAGETQYF
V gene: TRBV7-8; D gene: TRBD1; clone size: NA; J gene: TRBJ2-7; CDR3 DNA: TGTGCCAGCAGCTTTGGGACAGTGAGCTCCTACGAGCAGTACTTC; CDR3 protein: CASSFGTVSSYEQYF
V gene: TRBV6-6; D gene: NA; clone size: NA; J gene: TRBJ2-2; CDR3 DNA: TGTGCCAGCACCCCCGGACAGCCGCCCGCCCCCGGGGAGCTGTTTTTT; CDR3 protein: CASTPGQPPAPGELFF
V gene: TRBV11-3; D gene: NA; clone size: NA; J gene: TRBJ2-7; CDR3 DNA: TGTGCCAGCAGCTTAGAGGGTGCAGTAGCCCCCTACGAGCAGTACTTC; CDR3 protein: CASSLEGAVAPYEQYF
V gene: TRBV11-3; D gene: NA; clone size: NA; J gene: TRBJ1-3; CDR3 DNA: TGTGCCAGCAGCTTAAGGGCAGCTGGAAACACCATATATTTT; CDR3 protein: CASSLRAAGNTIYF
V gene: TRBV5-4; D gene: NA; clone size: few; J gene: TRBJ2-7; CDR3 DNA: TGTGCCAGCAGCTTGGACCGGGGGAACGAGCAGTACTTC; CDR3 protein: CASSLDRGNEQYF
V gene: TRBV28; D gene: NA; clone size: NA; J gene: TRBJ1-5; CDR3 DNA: TGTGCCAGCAGTTTCCCCCCAGGGAATCGTCAGCCCCAGCATTTT; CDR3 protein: CASSFPPGNRQPQHF
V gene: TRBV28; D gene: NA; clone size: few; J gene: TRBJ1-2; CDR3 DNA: TGTGCCAGCAGTTCAACCCGGACGGCCTATGGCTACACCTTC; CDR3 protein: CASSSTRTAYGYTF
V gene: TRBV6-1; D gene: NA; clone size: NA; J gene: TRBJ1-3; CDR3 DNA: TGTGCCAGCAGTGGAGGTTCCGGCGAAAACACCATATATTTT; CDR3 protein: CASSGGSGENTIYF
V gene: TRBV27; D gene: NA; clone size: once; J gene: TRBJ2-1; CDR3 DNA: TGTGCCAGCAGTTTTGAGGGATCCTACAATGAGCAGTTCTTC; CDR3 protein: CASSFEGSYNEQFF
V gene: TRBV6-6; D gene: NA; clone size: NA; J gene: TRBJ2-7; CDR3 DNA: TGTGCCAGCAGTCCACCGGGTCTCTCCTACGAGCAGTACTTC; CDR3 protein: CASSPPGLSYEQYF
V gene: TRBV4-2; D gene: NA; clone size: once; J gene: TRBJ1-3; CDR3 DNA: TGTGCCAGCAGCCAAGATTTCACAGGGAACTCTGGAAACACCATATATTTT; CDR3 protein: CASSQDFTGNSGNTIYF
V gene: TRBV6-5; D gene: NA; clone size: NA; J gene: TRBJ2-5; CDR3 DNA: TGTGCCAGCAGTTACTCGAACAGCCAAGAGACCCAGTACTTC; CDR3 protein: CASSYSNSQETQYF
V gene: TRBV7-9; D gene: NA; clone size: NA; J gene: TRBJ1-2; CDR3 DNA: TGTGCCAGCAGCTCCCTCCCCGCAGGCCCCCGGGACTATGGCTACACCTTC; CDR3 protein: CASSSLPAGPRDYGYTF
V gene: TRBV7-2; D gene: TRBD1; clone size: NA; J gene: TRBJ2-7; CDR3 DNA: TGTGCCAGCACCCCTGACAGGGGGAAAACCTACGAGCAGTACTTC; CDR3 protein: CASTPDRGKTYEQYF
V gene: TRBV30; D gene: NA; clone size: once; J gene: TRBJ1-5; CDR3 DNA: TGTGCCTGGAGTATAACAGACAGCCAGCCCCAGCATTTT; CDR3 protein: CAWSITDSQPQHF
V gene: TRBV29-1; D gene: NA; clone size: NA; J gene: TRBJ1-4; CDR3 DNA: TGCAGCGCCGTCCCGAGTGCAACTAATGAAAAACTGTTTTTT; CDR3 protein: CSAVPSATNEKLFF
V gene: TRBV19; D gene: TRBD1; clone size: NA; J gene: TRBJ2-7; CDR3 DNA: TGTGCCAGTAGTGAGGGACAGGGTTACGAGCAGTACTTC; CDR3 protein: CASSEGQGYEQYF
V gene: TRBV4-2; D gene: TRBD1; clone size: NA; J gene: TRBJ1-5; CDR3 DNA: TGTGCCAGCAGCCCTGGGACAGGAGATCAGCCCCAGCATTTT; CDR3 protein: CASSPGTGDQPQHF
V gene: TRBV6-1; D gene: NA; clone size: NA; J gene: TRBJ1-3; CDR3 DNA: TGTGCCAGCAGTGAGTCGCAGGGTAACCGAAACACCATATATTTT; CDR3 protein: CASSESQGNRNTIYF
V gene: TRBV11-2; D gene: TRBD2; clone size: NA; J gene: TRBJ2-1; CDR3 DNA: TGTGCCAGCAGCTTATTAAGGACTAGCGGGGAGCAGTTCTTC; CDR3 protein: CASSLLRTSGEQFF
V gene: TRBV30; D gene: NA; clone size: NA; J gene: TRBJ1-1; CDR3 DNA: TGTGCCTGGAGCCGTTTGCGGGAGTGGAACACTGAAGCTTTCTTT; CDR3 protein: CAWSRLREWNTEAFF
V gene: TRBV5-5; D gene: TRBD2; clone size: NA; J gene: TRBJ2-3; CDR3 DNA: TGTGCCAGCAGCTTGATGACTAGCGGGAGCGCAGATACGCAGTATTTT; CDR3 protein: CASSLMTSGSADTQYF
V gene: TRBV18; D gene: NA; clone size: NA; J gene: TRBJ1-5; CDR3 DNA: TGTGCCAGCTCACCACTCCAGGGCAGGAATCAGCCCCAGCATTTT; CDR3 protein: CASSPLQGRNQPQHF
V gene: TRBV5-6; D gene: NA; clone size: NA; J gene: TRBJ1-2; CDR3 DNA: TGTGCCAGCAGCTTCGTGGGGTTGAACTATGGCTACACCTTC; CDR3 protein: CASSFVGLNYGYTF
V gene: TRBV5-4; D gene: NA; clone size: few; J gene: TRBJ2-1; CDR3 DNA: TGTGCCAGCAGCCGAGGAAGGAGTGAGCAGTTCTTC; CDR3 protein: CASSRGRSEQFF
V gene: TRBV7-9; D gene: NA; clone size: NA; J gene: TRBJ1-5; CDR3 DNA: TGTGCCAGCAGGGACCTAAATAGCAATCAGCCCCAGCATTTT; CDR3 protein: CASRDLNSNQPQHF
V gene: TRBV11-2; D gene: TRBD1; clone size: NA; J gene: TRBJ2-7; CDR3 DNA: TGTGCCAGCAGCTCGCAACCGGGACAGGGGGCCAGGGAGCAGTACTTC; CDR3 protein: CASSSQPGQGAREQYF
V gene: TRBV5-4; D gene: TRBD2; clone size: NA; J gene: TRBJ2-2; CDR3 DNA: TGTGCCAGCAGCCGGGGACTAGCGGGAGGGTCCGGCACCGGGGAGCTGTTTTTT; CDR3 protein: CASSRGLAGGSGTGELFF
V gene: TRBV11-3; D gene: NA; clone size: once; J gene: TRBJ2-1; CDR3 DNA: TGTGCCAGCACCAAATCTAGGGGGACCCGAAATGAGCAGTTCTTC; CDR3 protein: CASTKSRGTRNEQFF
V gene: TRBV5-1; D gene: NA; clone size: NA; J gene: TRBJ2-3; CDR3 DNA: TGCGCCAGCAGCCGGGACTTTACGGATACGCAGTATTTT; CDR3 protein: CASSRDFTDTQYF
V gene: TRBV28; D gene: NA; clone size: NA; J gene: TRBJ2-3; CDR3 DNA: TGTGCCAGCAGCGCAAGGGGCGGGATGAGAGATACGCAGTATTTT; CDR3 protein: CASSARGGMRDTQYF
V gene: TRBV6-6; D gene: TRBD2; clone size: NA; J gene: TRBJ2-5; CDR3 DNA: TGTGCCAGCAGTTTTCGACTAGCAGGGGAGACCCAGTACTTC; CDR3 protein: CASSFRLAGETQYF
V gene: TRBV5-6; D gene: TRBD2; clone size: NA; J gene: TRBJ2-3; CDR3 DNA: TGTGCCAGCAGCTTGATTCCGACTAGCGATACGCAGTATTTT; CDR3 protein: CASSLIPTSDTQYF
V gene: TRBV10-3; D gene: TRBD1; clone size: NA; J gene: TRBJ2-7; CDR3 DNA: TGTGCCATCAGTAGACAGGGAAACTACGAGCAGTACTTC; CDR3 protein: CAISRQGNYEQYF
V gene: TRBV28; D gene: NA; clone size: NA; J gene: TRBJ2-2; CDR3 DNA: TGTGCCAGCCTCGGAGGGGCGCGAACCGGGGAGCTGTTTTTT; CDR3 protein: CASLGGARTGELFF
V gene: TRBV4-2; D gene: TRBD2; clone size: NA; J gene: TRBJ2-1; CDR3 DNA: TGTGCCAGCAGCCAAGACAGAGCGGGGGAGCAGTTCTTC; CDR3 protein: CASSQDRAGEQFF
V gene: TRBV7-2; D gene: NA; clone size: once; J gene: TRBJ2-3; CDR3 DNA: TGTGCCAGCAGCTTAGCGCAAGCAGATACGCAGTATTTT; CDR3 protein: CASSLAQADTQYF
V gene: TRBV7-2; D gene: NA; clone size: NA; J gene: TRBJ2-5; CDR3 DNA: TGTGCCAGCAGCTTTACCCCGCAAGAGACCCAGTACTTC; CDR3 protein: CASSFTPQETQYF
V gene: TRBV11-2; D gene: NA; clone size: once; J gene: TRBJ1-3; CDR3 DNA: TGTGCCAGCAGCTATCGACAGGGAAACACCATATATTTT; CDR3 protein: CASSYRQGNTIYF
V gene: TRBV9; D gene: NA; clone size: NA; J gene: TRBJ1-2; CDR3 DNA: TGTGCCAGCAGCATCTCCCGGGACGGAATCTATGGCTACACCTTC; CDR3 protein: CASSISRDGIYGYTF
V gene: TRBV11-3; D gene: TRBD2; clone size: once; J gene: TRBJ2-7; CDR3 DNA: TGTGCCAGCAGCTTAGGGCCCACTAGTGGGGGGGCCTACGAGCAGTACTTC; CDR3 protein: CASSLGPTSGGAYEQYF
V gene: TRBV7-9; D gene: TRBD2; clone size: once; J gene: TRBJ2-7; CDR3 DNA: TGTGCCAGCAGCTTTGAAGCGGGAGAGGTCCACGAGCAGTACTTC; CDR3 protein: CASSFEAGEVHEQYF
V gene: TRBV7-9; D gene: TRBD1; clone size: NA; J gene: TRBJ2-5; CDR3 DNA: TGTGCCAGCAGCTTCAGGGGGTTATCAGAGACCCAGTACTTC; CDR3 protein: CASSFRGLSETQYF
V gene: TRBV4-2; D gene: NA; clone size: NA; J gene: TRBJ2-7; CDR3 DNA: TGTGCCAGCAGCCAAGCCGAGGGAACAGCCTCCTACGAGCAGTACTTC; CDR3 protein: CASSQAEGTASYEQYF
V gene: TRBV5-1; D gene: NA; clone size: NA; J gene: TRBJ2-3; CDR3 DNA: TGCGCCAGCAGCAGAGGGGCCGGAGCCCTCGGGGATACGCAGTATTTT; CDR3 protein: CASSRGAGALGDTQYF
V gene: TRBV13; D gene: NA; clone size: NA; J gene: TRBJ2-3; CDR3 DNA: TGTGCCAGCAGCTTAGCTCGATATAGCACAGATACGCAGTATTTT; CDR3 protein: CASSLARYSTDTQYF
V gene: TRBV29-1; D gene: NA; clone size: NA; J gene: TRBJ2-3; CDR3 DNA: TGCAGCGTTGAGAGGGGGGGAAATAGAGATACGCAGTATTTT; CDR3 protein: CSVERGGNRDTQYF
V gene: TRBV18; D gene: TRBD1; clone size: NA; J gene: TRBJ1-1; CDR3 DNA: TGTGCCAGCTCACCCAGACAGGGGGACAACACTGAAGCTTTCTTT; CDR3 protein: CASSPRQGDNTEAFF
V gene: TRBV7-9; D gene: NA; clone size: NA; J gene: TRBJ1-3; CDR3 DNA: TGTGCCAGCAGCTTAGCCCATGGAAACACCATATATTTT; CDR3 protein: CASSLAHGNTIYF
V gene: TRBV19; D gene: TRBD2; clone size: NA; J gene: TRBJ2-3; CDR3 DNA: TGTGCCAGTAGTAAGCAGCGGGGGGGCCCCACAGATACGCAGTATTTT; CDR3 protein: CASSKQRGGPTDTQYF
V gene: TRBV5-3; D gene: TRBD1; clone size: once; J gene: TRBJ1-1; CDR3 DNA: TGTGCCAGAAGCTTGTACATCCCGGACAGGGGTAACACTGAAGCTTTCTTT; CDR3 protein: CARSLYIPDRGNTEAFF
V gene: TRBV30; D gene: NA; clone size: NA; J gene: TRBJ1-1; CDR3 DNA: TGTGCCTGGACTCCTGGTTGGAACACTGAAGCTTTCTTT; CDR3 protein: CAWTPGWNTEAFF
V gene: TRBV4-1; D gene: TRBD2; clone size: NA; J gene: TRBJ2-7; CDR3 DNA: TGCGCCAGCAGCCACCCGGGACTAGAGGTGGACGAGCAGTACTTC; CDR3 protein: CASSHPGLEVDEQYF
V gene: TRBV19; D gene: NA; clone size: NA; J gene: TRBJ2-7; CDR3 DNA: TGTGCCAGTAGTATAGCCAGGAGCTCCTACGAGCAGTACTTC; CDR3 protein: CASSIARSSYEQYF
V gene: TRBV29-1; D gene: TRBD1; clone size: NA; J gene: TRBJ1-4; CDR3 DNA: TGCAGCGTTGTTGGGACAGGGAATGAAAAACTGTTTTTT; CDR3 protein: CSVVGTGNEKLFF
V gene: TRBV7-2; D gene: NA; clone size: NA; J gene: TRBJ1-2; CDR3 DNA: TGTGCCAGCCAGCGGGGGAGAGAAAACTATGGCTACACCTTC; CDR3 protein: CASQRGRENYGYTF